The 16 T cell receptor beta chains below were found in one sample sequenced in a study of OX40 agonist ivuxolimab in advanced cancers. Method: immunoSEQ multiplex PCR; TCRdb's copy keeps in-frame clones and lacks some. Of around 80,000 clones listed, approximately 83% are singletons. This specimen consisted of CD4+ or CD8+ T cells sorted from blood, obtained in a trial of the OX40 agonist ivuxolimab. The origin of the receptors is an adult with an advanced solid tumor such as melanoma, head and neck, liver or kidney cancer.

The rearrangement joins TRBV7-7 to TRBJ2-5; 9 bases line up with TRBD2. Losses at the gene ends were 5 bases for V and 4 bases for J; bases not matched to a gene: 5. The CDR3 sequence is 14 residues long. Per the germline V gene, CDR1 is SSHAT and CDR2 is FNYEAQ (reference sequence). The CDR3 spells CASSPSAGGETQYF. CDR3 nucleotides: TGTGCCAGCAGCCCCTCAGCGGGGGGAGAGACCCAGTACTTC. The full variable domain, rest sourced from reference TRBV7-7 and TRBJ2-5, is GAGVSQSPRYKVTKRGQDVTLRCDPISSHATLYWYQQALGQGPEFLTYFNYEAQPDKSGLPSDRFSAERPEGSISTLTIQRTEQRDSAMYRCASSPSAGGETQYFGPGTRLLVL.

This sequence joins TRBV6-1 and TRBJ1-3; TRBD1 matches at 7 bases. Germline assignment: CDR1 MNHNS and CDR2 SASEGT. Trimming at V came to 11 bases and at J to 0 bases, leaving 7 bases not matched to a gene. The CDR3 runs to 14 residues. CDR3 bases: TGTGCCGGCCAGACAGGGTCCTCTGGAAACACCATATATTTT. Its translation is CAGQTGSSGNTIYF.

The rearrangement links TRBV6-1 to TRBJ2-7; 9 bases align to TRBD2. The CDR3 totals 14 residues. V lost 7 bases, J lost 2 bases, and 6 bases stayed unmatched. Germline V CDR1 and CDR2: MNHNS, SASEGT. CDR3 protein: CASIFSGSTYEQYF. Here the CDR3 DNA reads TGTGCCAGCATTTTTAGCGGGAGTACCTACGAGCAGTACTTC.

V is TRBV9 and J is TRBJ2-3; TRBD1 matches 7 bases. Germline V CDR1 and CDR2: SGDLS, YYNGEE. Germline trimming cut 3 bases from V and 3 bases from J; bases unmatched to any gene: 7. This CDR3 is 15 amino acids long. The CDR3 sequence is CASSATTGTTDTQYF. The CDR3, as DNA: TGTGCCAGCAGCGCTACGACAGGGACGACAGATACGCAGTATTTT.

This chain connects TRBV11-1 to TRBJ2-3; TRBD2 agrees at 7 bases. The length of the CDR3 is 15 residues. CDR1 is SGHAT and CDR2 is FQDESV in the germline V gene (reference sequence). The V segment lost 5 bases and the J segment 6 bases; nucleotides outside the gene matches: 11. CDR3 nucleotide sequence: TGTGCCAGCAGCGCCTTAGCGGGCGCCTCGGATACGCAGTATTTT. Amino acid sequence: CASSALAGASDTQYF.

The CDR3 loop is CASSPQGYQETQYF. The CDR3 DNA reads as TGTGCCAGCAGCCCCCAGGGGTACCAAGAGACCCAGTACTTC. The gene calls are TRBV9 and TRBJ2-5, with D maybe TRBD1 (6 bases). Per the germline V gene, CDR1 is SGDLS and CDR2 is YYNGEE. This CDR3 is built from 14 residues. Trimming took off 4 bases at V and 0 bases at J, with 10 bases between the two ends.

CDR3 nucleotide sequence: TGTGCCAGCAGTTACGGGCCCATATCCTACGAGCAGTACTTC. This sequence encodes CASSYGPISYEQYF. This chain connects TRBV6-5 to TRBJ2-7; D is uncertain. The CDR3 has 14 residues. Germline V gene sequence: CDR1 MNHEY, CDR2 SVGAGI. V lost 2 bases and J 1 base, leaving 9 bases between the germline ends.

The chain is built from TRBV4-3 and TRBJ1-6; D gene ambiguous. V lost 0 bases to trimming and J lost 7 bases, with 22 bases between them. The germline V gene encodes CDR1 LGHNA and CDR2 YSLEER. This CDR3 region has 19 residues. Written as DNA, the CDR3 is TGCGCCAGCAGCCAAGAATGGCCCGAAGGGTCCGCCTCGAATTCACCCCTCCACTTT. This translates into CASSQEWPEGSASNSPLHF.

J is TRBJ2-7 and V is TRBV7-9; D possibly corresponds to TRBD1 (6 bases). V lost 3 bases and J 2 bases, leaving 17 bases between the germline ends. Germline V gives CDR1 SEHNR, CDR2 FQNEAQ (reference sequence). This CDR3 has 16 amino acids. The CDR3: CASSFKPTGQPYEQYF. DNA for the CDR3: TGTGCCAGCAGCTTCAAACCGACAGGTCAACCCTACGAGCAGTACTTC.

A remark on this clone: Other DNA sequences in this specimen translate into the identical CDR3. This chain connects TRBV7-6 to TRBJ2-6, with a possible D match to TRBD1 (6 bases). The CDR3 spans 15 residues. The germline CDR1 and CDR2 sequences are SGHVS and FNYEAQ. Trimming removed 5 bases from V and 1 base from J, with 9 bases in between. CDR3 sequence (DNA): TGTGCCAGCAGCCAGGGGACGTCTGGGGCCAACGTCCTGACTTTC. Encoded protein: CASSQGTSGANVLTF. The whole variable domain, remainder taken from reference TRBV7-6 and TRBJ2-6, is GAGVSQSPRYKVTKRGQDVALRCDPISGHVSLYWYRQALGQGPEFLTYFNYEAQQDKSGLPNDRFSAERPEGSISTLTIQRTEQRDSAMYRCASSQGTSGANVLTFGAGSRLTVL.

This chain links TRBV7-8 with TRBJ1-2; a possible D gene is TRBD1 (5 bases). Germline assignment: CDR1 SGHVS and CDR2 FQNEAQ. V gave up 5 bases and J gave up 2 bases, with 15 bases separating them. CDR3 size: 15 residues. This CDR3 reads CASSPSGALNYGYTF. The CDR3 bases are TGTGCCAGCAGCCCCTCCGGGGCCTTAAACTATGGCTACACCTTC.

The V and J genes are TRBV6-5 and TRBJ1-5; no definite D call. Trimming took 4 bases from V and 3 from J, leaving 13 bases between them. Germline loops: CDR1 MNHEY, CDR2 SVGAGI. CDR3 length: 15 residues. CDR3 amino acids: CASSSTGGFNQPQHF. The CDR3 bases are TGTGCCAGCAGTTCTACGGGAGGGTTCAATCAGCCCCAGCATTTT.

The gene calls are TRBV6-5 and TRBJ2-3; 9 nucleotides agree with TRBD1. Germline V lookup: CDR1 MNHEY, CDR2 SVGAGI. CDR3 length: 16 residues. V shed 0 bases and J 4 bases; nucleotides not matched to a gene: 5. In nucleotides, the CDR3 is TGTGCCAGCAGTTACTCGGGACAGGGCTCGTCAGATACGCAGTATTTT. Encoded protein: CASSYSGQGSSDTQYF.

This clone was seen repeatedly, ten times or more. The J gene is TRBJ2-7, the V gene TRBV15, with D possibly TRBD2 on 6 matching bases. V lost 8 bases and J lost 3, with 14 bases in between. The CDR3 loop spans 13 amino acids. Per germline, CDR1 LNHNV and CDR2 YYDKDF (reference sequence). In DNA form, the CDR3 reads TGTGCCACCGCGGGGTGGGGACGCTACGAGCAGTACTTC. It specifies CATAGWGRYEQYF.

The chain employs TRBV5-1 and TRBJ1-2; 7 bases are a match to TRBD1. Germline-derived CDR1 and CDR2 are SGHRS and YFSETQ. V shed 1 base and J 0 bases; nucleotides not matched to a gene: 9. This CDR3 is 17 amino acids long. CDR3 sequence (DNA): TGCGCCAGCAGCTTGTCACCGGGACAGAAAGCTAACTATGGCTACACCTTC. Protein: CASSLSPGQKANYGYTF.

The chain is built from TRBV4-3 and TRBJ1-2; D unresolved. With 0 bases removed from V and 5 bases from J, the gap between germline ends came to 4 bases. The CDR3 sequence is 12 residues long. The germline V gene encodes CDR1 LGHNA and CDR2 YSLEER. The CDR3 loop is CASSQEGYGYTF. The CDR3 DNA reads TGCGCCAGCAGCCAAGAGGGGTATGGCTACACCTTC.